A single sample gave rise to the 6 T cell receptor beta chains below, sequenced in a study of T cell repertoires in cytomegalovirus infection. These receptors' targets are unknown. One entry per CDR3 protein, called by TCRdb with MiXCR from the reads. The sample consists of around 800,000 distinct CDR3 sequences, 30% to 35% of them appearing once. The source material was cultured CD8+ T cells from PBMCs, sampled from culture after CMV antigen stimulation. The receptors shown here come from a human donor in good health (CMV status not recorded). Some clones in this sample may be carry-over from other donors' samples.

This clonotype has more than one count but fewer than ten. The chain employs TRBV12-3 or TRBV12-4 and TRBJ1-5; tentative D call: TRBD1 (5 bases). The CDR3 runs to 16 residues. V lost 6 bases to trimming and J lost 0 bases, with 15 bases between them. The CDR3 loop is CASSRRAGRSNQPQHF. DNA for the CDR3: TGTGCCAGCAGCCGGAGGGCAGGGCGTAGCAATCAGCCCCAGCATTTT.

In nucleotides, the CDR3 is TGCAGCGTTGAAAAGGGACTAGCGGCTAACTATGGCTACACCTTC. It codes for CSVEKGLAANYGYTF. The chain joins TRBV29-1 to TRBJ1-2; TRBD1 might be the D (5 bases). The germline V gene encodes CDR1 SQVTM and CDR2 ANQGSEA. The V and J ends lost 2 bases and 0 bases respectively, with 13 bases between them. The CDR3 spans 15 residues.

There are many counts of this clonotype. The chain combines TRBV7-8 with TRBJ2-5, with TRBD2 identical over 15 bases. Trimming cost V 5 bases and J 5 bases; bases outside gene matches: 18. The CDR3 totals 20 residues. The germline gives CDR1 SGHVS, CDR2 FQNEAQ. In DNA form, the CDR3 reads TGTGCCAGCAGCACAAACAAGGGACTAGCGGGGGGCTCAACCCCCGAGACCCAGTACTTC. Protein: CASSTNKGLAGGSTPETQYF.

This clonotype was seen only once. V usage is TRBV2 and J usage is TRBJ2-5; a possible D gene is TRBD2 (5 bases). Per germline, CDR1 SNHLY and CDR2 FYNNEI. With 2 bases removed from V and 9 bases from J, the gap between germline ends came to 10 bases. The CDR3 length is 12 residues. The CDR3, as DNA: TGTGCCAGCAGTGAACCGCTGAGGGCCCAGTACTTC. It is translated as CASSEPLRAQYF. The variable domain in full, completed from reference TRBV2 and TRBJ2-5, reads EPEVTQTPSHQVTQMGQEVILRCVPISNHLYFYWYRQILGQKVEFLVSFYNNEISEKSEIFDDQFSVERPDGSNFTLKIRSTKLEDSAMYFCASSEPLRAQYFGPGTRLLVL.

This chain uses TRBV27 with TRBJ1-2, with TRBD1 as a possible D gene (5 bases). V shed 2 bases and J shed 2 bases, with 9 bases lying between them. The CDR3 consists of 14 residues. Germline V gives CDR1 MNHEY, CDR2 SMNVEV (reference sequence). The CDR3 spells CASSLAAGNYGYTF. The CDR3 coding sequence is TGTGCCAGCAGTTTAGCCGCAGGGAACTATGGCTACACCTTC.

This rearrangement joins TRBV27 to TRBJ1-2, with 8 bases matching TRBD1. Per germline, CDR1 MNHEY and CDR2 SMNVEV (reference sequence). The junction had 7 bases not matched to a gene; V was cut back by 5 bases and J by 8 bases. The CDR3 totals 13 residues. The CDR3 DNA reads TGTGCCAGCAGTATGGACAGGGAGGAAGGCTACACCTTC. Its translation: CASSMDREEGYTF.